These 11 T cell receptor beta chains share one sample of origin, sequenced in a study of T cells in Graves' hyperthyroidism and ophthalmopathy. Authors of the study amplified TCR beta CDR3 regions from RNA transcripts. HTBI primers drove first-round RT-PCR of the TCR CDR3. TCRdb called the multiplex PCR reads again in MiXCR, with one record for every CDR3 protein. The sample lists a few hundred thousand distinct CDR3 sequences, 21% seen once, with over 40% in the top ten. The material sequenced was blood. These receptors all come from a woman aged 50 to 60 with Graves' hyperthyroidism.

This sequence joins TRBV7-9 and TRBJ2-1; 14 bases are a match to TRBD2. CDR1 and CDR2 from the germline V gene are SEHNR and FQNEAQ (reference sequence). This CDR3 is built from 13 residues. V lost 5 bases and J lost 10; bases outside the gene matches: 1. CDR3 region: CASSRLAGGEQFF. CDR3 coding DNA: TGTGCCAGCAGCCGACTAGCGGGAGGGGAGCAGTTCTTC.

This clonotype showed up just once. This sequence joins TRBV5-1 and TRBJ2-1; D ambiguous. The CDR3 covers 16 residues. The V gene lost 4 bases and the J gene lost 10 bases, with 24 bases spanning the gap. Germline V gives CDR1 SGHRS, CDR2 YFSETQ. CDR3 nucleotide sequence: TGCGCCAGCAGCGTCCGGGTTCTTCAATTACCACAGGAGCAGTTCTTC. The encoded protein is CASSVRVLQLPQEQFF.

This clonotype was detected many times. The chain recombines TRBV5-1 with TRBJ2-7; TRBD1 agrees at 7 bases. J lost 1 base, V lost 4 bases, and 5 bases had no gene match. Looked up from germline, CDR1 is SGHRS and CDR2 is YFSETQ. This CDR3 contains 14 residues. CDR3 amino acids: CASSLPGQSYEQYF. The DNA of the CDR3 is TGCGCCAGCAGCCTACCGGGACAGTCCTACGAGCAGTACTTC.

This clonotype has only a few counts. The chain couples TRBV5-8 to TRBJ1-5; a weak D match, TRBD1 (5 bases). CDR1 is SGHTS and CDR2 is YDEGEE in the germline V gene. The CDR3 runs to 15 residues. Between the trimmed V and J ends, which lost 3 bases and 7 bases, there was a span of 17 bases. In nucleotides, the CDR3 is TGTGCCAGCAGCTGGGGTGGGCAGGGCCCCCAGCCCCAGCATTTT. Translating it yields CASSWGGQGPQPQHF.

The CDR3 DNA reads as TGTGCCAGTAGTATTACCCGGGGGCCACAAGAGACCCAGTACTTC. Translation: CASSITRGPQETQYF. The rearrangement links TRBV19 to TRBJ2-5; D assignment may be TRBD1 or TRBD2 (6 bases each). The germline gives CDR1 LNHDA, CDR2 SQIVND (reference sequence). This CDR3 contains 15 residues. V was trimmed by 3 bases and J by 2 bases, leaving 13 bases between them.

At least ten counts were recorded for this clonotype. The V gene is TRBV20-1, the J gene TRBJ1-1; 7 bases fit TRBD1. There are 10 residues in the CDR3. Trimming at V came to 7 bases and at J to 7 bases, leaving 3 bases not matched to a gene. Germline V gene data show CDR1 as DFQATT and CDR2 as SNEGSKA (reference sequence). In nucleotides, the CDR3 is TGCAGTGTATCAGGGGGTGAAGCTTTCTTT. Amino acid sequence: CSVSGGEAFF.

The chain has TRBV18 and TRBJ2-5; TRBD1 aligns across 7 bases. The J segment lost 5 bases and the V segment lost 2 bases, leaving 8 bases of the junction unmatched. There are 15 residues in the CDR3. Germline CDR1 and CDR2: KGHSH and LQKENI. CDR3 in DNA: TGTGCCAGCTCACCAACAGGGGCCACCAGGGAGACCCAGTACTTC. Its translation is CASSPTGATRETQYF.

The sample holds many counts of this clonotype. The V gene is TRBV28, the J gene TRBJ1-5; 10 bases are shared with TRBD1. Germline values: CDR1 MDHEN, CDR2 SYDVKM. This CDR3 is built from 15 residues. Trimming removed 1 base from V and 7 bases from J; junction bases left unmatched: 4. The CDR3 nucleotides read TGTGCCAGCAGTTTATTGACAGGGGGCGAGCAGCCCCAGCATTTT. Translated, it gives CASSLLTGGEQPQHF.

This clonotype has just a few counts. The chain recombines TRBV10-3 with TRBJ1-6; weak D call: TRBD1 (6 bases). Germline V gives CDR1 ENHRY, CDR2 SYGVKD. Deletions cut 6 bases from V and 10 bases from J, with 13 bases between. The length of the CDR3 is 13 residues. CDR3: CAIRSGAGSPLHF. CDR3 sequence (DNA): TGTGCCATCAGGTCGGGGGCAGGATCACCCCTCCACTTT.

This clonotype was observed many times. The J gene is TRBJ2-7, the V gene TRBV20-1; 12 bases map to TRBD2. CDR1 DFQATT and CDR2 SNEGSKA come from the germline V gene (reference sequence). V lost 4 bases, J lost 3 bases, and 7 bases stayed unmatched. This CDR3 contains 15 residues. Here the CDR3 reads CSATRTSGIHYEQYF. In nucleotides, the CDR3 is TGCAGTGCTACCCGGACTAGCGGGATTCACTACGAGCAGTACTTC.

This clonotype was observed at least ten times. The rearrangement links TRBV20-1 to TRBJ2-5; 7 bases match TRBD1. V gave up 4 bases and J gave up 1 base; unmatched junction bases: 6. The CDR3 loop spans 14 amino acids. The germline gives CDR1 DFQATT, CDR2 SNEGSKA (reference sequence). Here the CDR3 reads CSATGTAPQETQYF. The CDR3 DNA reads as TGCAGTGCTACCGGGACAGCACCCCAAGAGACCCAGTACTTC.